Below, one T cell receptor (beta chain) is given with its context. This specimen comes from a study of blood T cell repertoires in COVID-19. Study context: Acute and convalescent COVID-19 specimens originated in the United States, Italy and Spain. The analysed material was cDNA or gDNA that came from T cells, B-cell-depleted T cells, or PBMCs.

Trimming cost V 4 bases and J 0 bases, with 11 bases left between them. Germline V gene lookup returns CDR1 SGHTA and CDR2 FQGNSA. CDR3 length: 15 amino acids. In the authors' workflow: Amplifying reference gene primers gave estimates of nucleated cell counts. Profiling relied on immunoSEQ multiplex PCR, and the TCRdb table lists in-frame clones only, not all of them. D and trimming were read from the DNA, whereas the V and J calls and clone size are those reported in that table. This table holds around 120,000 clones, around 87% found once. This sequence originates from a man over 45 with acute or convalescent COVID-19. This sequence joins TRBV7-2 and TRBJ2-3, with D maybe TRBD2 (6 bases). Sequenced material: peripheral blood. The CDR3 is CASSYGLQSTDTQYF. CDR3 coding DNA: TGTGCCAGCAGCTACGGACTACAAAGCACAGATACGCAGTATTTT.